This T cell receptor (beta chain) was profiled in a study of CD8+ T cells in alopecia areata. The wider study: Donors of skin were C3H/HeJ mice aged roughly 6-13 months with spontaneous alopecia, and recipients were 7-10-week-old female C3H/HeJ mice.

V was shortened by 4 bases and J by 1 base, with 6 bases between the two germline ends. This CDR3 is 13 amino acids long. Germline V gene sequence: CDR1 NNHDY, CDR2 SYVADS. Combined cutaneous lymph node cells underwent sorting by CD4, CD8alpha, NKG2D, NKG2ACE and additional markers. To note about this clone: Given a much more abundant clone one base away, this may be a read error. The gene names here belong to mouse. Read sequence stops 4 residues before the CDR3 end, and the germline J gene provides the missing end. The same CDR3 can be traced to other DNA sequences in this sample.

RNA extraction and reverse transcription yielded cDNA as sequencing template. The data were produced by immunoSEQ multiplex PCR, yet TCRdb's version contains in-frame clones alone and is incomplete. In total the sample includes about 270,000 clones, none of them seen once. J is TRBJ2-1 and V is TRBV13-3; a weak D match, TRBD1 (5 bases). Input material: CD4+ T cells sorted from a lymph node. The TCR comes from a C3H/HeJ mouse with alopecia areata. MHC haplotype here: H2-k. The CDR3 here is CASSRQNYAEQFF. Incomplete CDR3 DNA: TGTGCCAGCAGTCGACAGAACTATGCT.